The entry below describes one TCR beta chain. Here immunoSEQ multiplex PCR was the method, and the copy in TCRdb shows in-frame clones only, minus some. The sample contains about 36,000 clones, over 60% of which appear only once. The sample is drawn from a study of blood T cell repertoires in COVID-19. Study-level background: The analysed material was cDNA or gDNA that came from T cells, B-cell-depleted T cells, or PBMCs.

The TCR comes from a man in his sixties with active COVID-19. The sample comprised peripheral blood.

This CDR3 is CASSPDSAEQFF. In DNA form, the CDR3 reads TGTGCCAGCAGTCCCGACTCGGCCGAGCAGTTCTTC. The rearrangement joins TRBV9 to TRBJ2-1; D is unresolved. The CDR3 spans 12 residues. Between the trimmed V and J ends, which lost 5 bases and 10 bases, there was a span of 13 bases. Germline lookup yields CDR1 SGDLS and CDR2 YYNGEE. Full variable domain (remainder filled in from reference TRBV9 and TRBJ2-1): DSGVTQTPKHLITATGQRVTLRCSPRSGDLSVYWYQQSLDQGLQFLIQYYNGEERAKGNILERFSAQQFPDLHSELNLSSLELGDSALYFCASSPDSAEQFFGPGTRLTVL.